This is a list of T cell receptor beta chains from one sample in a study of T cells expressing NK-cell markers. For each CDR3 protein, TCRdb gives one entry from its re-call of the 5' RACE reads, without DNA. The table counts roughly 150,000 distinct CDR3 sequences; less than 20% lies in the top ten. Sequenced sample: blood T cells: a sorted CD56 or NKG2C T cell subset, CD4+ or CD8+ T cells, or bulk PBMC T cells (not recorded which). The receptors stem from a woman aged 18 to 75 in good health. The CDR3 runs from the conserved cysteine through the conserved F or W.

V gene: TRBV7-9
J gene: TRBJ2-5
CDR3 protein: CASRPSGTGAQYF

V gene: TRBV3-1
J gene: TRBJ1-3
CDR3 protein: CASSPPGSSGNTIYF

V gene: TRBV20-1
J gene: TRBJ2-5
CDR3 protein: CSARVGATQYF

V gene: TRBV28
J gene: TRBJ1-2
CDR3 protein: CAITRVQGNGYTF

V gene: TRBV5-1
J gene: TRBJ2-2
CDR3 protein: CASSSGGTGGVDGELFF

V gene: TRBV20-1
J gene: TRBJ2-7
CDR3 protein: CSARAPRTGEYYEQYF

V gene: TRBV7-3
J gene: TRBJ2-3
CDR3 protein: CASSRQSGQGRDTQYF

V gene: TRBV4-1
J gene: TRBJ2-2
CDR3 protein: CASSPRSFQGRDTGELFF

V gene: TRBV6-2/TRBV6-3
J gene: TRBJ1-1
CDR3 protein: CASKLDKMEAFF

V gene: TRBV29-1
J gene: TRBJ2-5
CDR3 protein: CSARASGIPGETQYF

V gene: TRBV20-1
J gene: TRBJ2-2
CDR3 protein: CSAADRAGELFF

V gene: TRBV3-1
J gene: TRBJ1-6
CDR3 protein: CASSLKRDRRNSPLHF

V gene: TRBV9
J gene: TRBJ2-1
CDR3 protein: CASSVGPGRGNEQFF